Listed below are T cell receptor beta chains from one sample, sequenced in a study of regulatory T cells in long-lasting Graves disease. In TCRdb, the multiplex PCR reads were re-called with MiXCR into one record per CDR3 protein. Here the sample spans some 340,000 distinct CDR3 sequences, over 9.5% being singletons. These data were likewise used in another study, on T cells in Graves' hyperthyroidism and ophthalmopathy.

Source: peripheral blood mononuclear cells (PBMCs), taken at new diagnosis, from a patient treated with antithyroid drugs. These receptors were obtained from a woman aged 18-35 years with Graves disease. CDR3s include the opening cysteine and the closing phenylalanine or tryptophan. Fields, in order: J gene, V gene, D gene, clone size, CDR3 protein, CDR3 DNA. D genes are given only for firm matches. The size field is filled for only some rows; it gives once, few, many or a size class.

TRBJ2-7 | TRBV20-1 | NA | many | CSVPRTATYEQYF | TGCAGTGTCCCTAGGACAGCAACCTACGAGCAGTACTTC
TRBJ2-6 | TRBV4-2 | NA | few | CASSQASLLGANVLTF | TGTGCCAGCAGTCAGGCTAGCCTTCTGGGGGCCAACGTCCTGACTTTC
TRBJ1-1 | TRBV12-3/TRBV12-4 | NA | few | CANRSYGNTEAFF | TGTGCCAACAGGAGTTATGGGAACACTGAAGCTTTCTTT
TRBJ2-1 | TRBV30 | NA | many | CAWSAGHSSYNEQFF | TGTGCCTGGAGTGCGGGACACAGCTCCTACAATGAGCAGTTCTTC
TRBJ1-1 | TRBV6-4 | NA | many | CASSDREDTEAFF | TGTGCCAGCAGTGACAGGGAGGACACTGAAGCTTTCTTT
TRBJ1-6 | TRBV3-1 | NA | many | CASSQDPGGNSPLHF | TGTGCCAGCAGCCAAGATCCGGGCGGTAATTCACCCCTCCACTTT
TRBJ2-2 | TRBV6-5 | NA | many | CASSYSNPGNTGELFF | TGTGCCAGCAGTTACTCGAATCCAGGGAACACCGGGGAGCTGTTTTTT
TRBJ1-2 | TRBV5-1 | NA | many | CASSLEPLYGYTF | TGCGCCAGCAGCTTGGAACCTCTCTATGGCTACACCTTC
TRBJ2-1 | TRBV27 | NA | many | CASSSDSPGSYNEQFF | TGTGCCAGCAGCTCGGACAGCCCGGGGTCCTACAATGAGCAGTTCTTC
TRBJ2-3 | TRBV3-1 | TRBD2 | few | CASSQALAGGSTSTDTQYF | TGTGCCAGCAGCCAAGCCCTAGCGGGGGGCTCAACTAGCACAGATACGCAGTATTTT
TRBJ1-2 | TRBV25-1 | NA | many | CASSESGGLNYGYTF | TGTGCCAGCAGTGAATCCGGGGGTCTGAACTATGGCTACACCTTC
TRBJ2-3 | TRBV28 | NA | many | CASRPTAPPRTDTQYF | TGTGCCAGCAGACCGACTGCTCCCCCCCGCACAGATACGCAGTATTTT
TRBJ1-5 | TRBV27 | TRBD1 | many | CASSSWTGHQPQHF | TGTGCCAGCAGTTCCTGGACAGGGCATCAGCCCCAGCATTTT
TRBJ2-2 | TRBV28 | NA | few | CTSSFGNTGELFF | TGTACCAGCAGTTTCGGGAACACCGGGGAGCTGTTTTTT
TRBJ2-7 | TRBV20-1 | TRBD1 | many | CSAAGGQGVDEQYF | TGCAGTGCAGCTGGGGGACAGGGGGTCGACGAGCAGTACTTC
TRBJ2-1 | TRBV20-1 | NA | many | CSANAIGVGYNEQFF | TGCAGTGCTAACGCAATTGGGGTAGGGTACAATGAGCAGTTCTTC
TRBJ2-3 | TRBV7-2 | NA | many | CASSLGGSDTQYF | TGTGCCAGCAGCTTAGGAGGGTCAGATACGCAGTATTTT
TRBJ1-5 | TRBV12-3/TRBV12-4 | NA | many | CASTLWGSGQPQHF | TGTGCCAGCACCCTTTGGGGGTCGGGTCAGCCCCAGCATTTT
TRBJ2-1 | TRBV7-3 | TRBD2 | NA | CASSTGLAGANEQFF | TGTGCCAGCAGCACCGGACTAGCGGGGGCCAATGAGCAGTTCTTC
TRBJ1-4 | TRBV16 | NA | NA | CASSRIRGIGGKLFF | TGTGCCAGCAGCCGAATACGGGGGATTGGTGGAAAACTGTTTTTT
TRBJ2-7 | TRBV7-8 | NA | few | CASSLEGQTYEQYF | TGTGCCAGCAGCTTAGAAGGGCAAACCTACGAGCAGTACTTC
TRBJ2-2 | TRBV5-4 | NA | many | CASSQAAGPYTGELFF | TGTGCCAGCAGCCAAGCCGCCGGGCCCTACACCGGGGAGCTGTTTTTT
TRBJ2-3 | TRBV6-5 | TRBD2 | many | CASSYVASGSTDTQYF | TGTGCCAGCAGTTACGTCGCTAGCGGGAGCACAGATACGCAGTATTTT
TRBJ2-3 | TRBV10-3 | TRBD1 | few | CAISDSSRGRGDTQYF | TGTGCCATCAGTGATTCTTCCAGGGGGCGGGGAGATACGCAGTATTTT
TRBJ2-5 | TRBV6-1 | TRBD1 | NA | CASSRDRGPWQETQYF | TGTGCCAGCAGCCGGGACAGGGGGCCGTGGCAAGAGACCCAGTACTTC
TRBJ2-3 | TRBV11-2 | NA | many | CASSHDTDTQYF | TGTGCCAGCAGCCACGACACAGATACGCAGTATTTT
TRBJ2-1 | TRBV7-3 | NA | many | CASSLVRGLGYNEQFF | TGTGCCAGCAGCTTAGTTAGGGGTCTAGGTTACAATGAGCAGTTCTTC
TRBJ2-2 | TRBV20-1 | TRBD1 | NA | CSARGQENTGELFF | TGCAGTGCCAGGGGACAGGAAAACACCGGGGAGCTGTTTTTT
TRBJ2-1 | TRBV24-1 | TRBD2 | NA | CATGGGRAYLYEQFF | TGTGCCACTGGTGGCGGGAGGGCCTATCTCTATGAGCAGTTCTTC
TRBJ2-1 | TRBV19 | TRBD2 | few | CASSRLAASSYNEQFF | TGTGCCAGTAGTAGACTAGCGGCCAGCTCCTACAATGAGCAGTTCTTC
TRBJ1-2 | TRBV4-2 | NA | many | CASSQEDINGYTF | TGTGCCAGCAGCCAAGAGGACATAAATGGCTACACCTTC
TRBJ1-2 | TRBV12-3/TRBV12-4 | NA | many | CASTLALGRGYTF | TGTGCCAGCACCCTGGCGTTAGGAAGGGGCTACACCTTC
TRBJ2-6 | TRBV16 | NA | few | CASSQSFSDNSGANVLTF | TGTGCCAGCAGCCAATCTTTCAGCGACAACTCTGGGGCCAACGTCCTGACTTTC
TRBJ1-2 | TRBV20-1 | TRBD1 | few | CSAISTGGYGYTF | TGCAGTGCAATTTCGACAGGGGGTTATGGCTACACCTTC
TRBJ1-3 | TRBV19 | NA | NA | CASSSQSLYSGNTIYF | TGTGCCAGTAGCTCACAGAGCCTTTACTCTGGAAACACCATATATTTT
TRBJ2-2 | TRBV11-3 | TRBD2 | many | CASSSQSGGSGELFF | TGTGCCAGCAGCAGTCAGAGCGGGGGAAGCGGGGAGCTGTTTTTT
TRBJ1-2 | TRBV10-3 | TRBD1 | NA | CAISGTGAEDGYTF | TGTGCCATCAGCGGGACAGGCGCAGAGGATGGCTACACCTTC
TRBJ2-5 | TRBV20-1 | NA | NA | CSAKTVAYHEIQYF | TGCAGTGCGAAGACGGTAGCCTATCACGAGATCCAGTACTTC
TRBJ2-3 | TRBV15 | TRBD2 | NA | CATSRDTLAGGPTDTQYF | TGTGCCACCAGCAGAGATACTCTGGCGGGAGGGCCCACAGATACGCAGTATTTT
TRBJ2-3 | TRBV28 | TRBD2 | NA | CASTHLAGGHTDTQYF | TGTGCCAGTACCCACCTAGCGGGGGGACACACAGATACGCAGTATTTT